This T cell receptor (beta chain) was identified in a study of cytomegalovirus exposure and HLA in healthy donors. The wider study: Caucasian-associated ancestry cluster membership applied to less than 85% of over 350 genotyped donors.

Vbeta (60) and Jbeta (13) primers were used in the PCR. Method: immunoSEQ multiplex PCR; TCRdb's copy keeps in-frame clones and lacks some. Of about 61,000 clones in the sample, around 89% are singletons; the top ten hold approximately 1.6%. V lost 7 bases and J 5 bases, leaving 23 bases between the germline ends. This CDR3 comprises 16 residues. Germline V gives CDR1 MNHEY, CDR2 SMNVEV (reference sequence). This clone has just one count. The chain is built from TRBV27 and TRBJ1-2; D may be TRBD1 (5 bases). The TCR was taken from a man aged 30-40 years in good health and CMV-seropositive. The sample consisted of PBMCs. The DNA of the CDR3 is TGTGCCAGCACCCCAAGATGGACATCCCAACTTTATGGCTACACCTTC. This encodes CASTPRWTSQLYGYTF.